This T cell receptor beta chain is from a study of post-analysis software for immune sequencing data. Across the whole study: Recorded subtypes: relapsing-remitting, secondary progressive, progressive-relapsing; some patients unannotated. Study-wide findings and caveats: Samples prepared in the same batch strongly co-clustered by F measure. People with multiple sclerosis had a significantly lower normalized Chao1 diversity than controls did.

Prepared TCR beta cDNA libraries contained unique molecular identifiers. There were about 0.85 to 10 million T cells, and about half a million cDNA molecules came from them. TCRdb analysed the PCR reads with MiXCR anew, one entry per CDR3 protein. Among approximately 460,000 distinct CDR3 sequences, roughly 46% were seen once, and the ten largest hold around 10%. A remark on this clonotype: The antigen remains undetermined.

The sequence came from a girl between 10 and 17 years old with multiple sclerosis. The sequencing input was blood.

CDR3 in DNA: TGTGCCACCCGTACCGCGAACACCGGGGAGCTGTTTTTT. It encodes CATRTANTGELFF. This chain links TRBV28 with TRBJ2-2; D is unresolved. The CDR3 is 13 residues long. The V end was cut by 10 bases, the J end by 0 bases, with 9 bases between. The V gene's germline CDR1 is MDHEN and CDR2 SYDVKM.